One and the same sample provided the 9 T cell receptor beta chains below, sequenced in a study of T cell responses to AZD1222 COVID-19 vaccine. TCRdb's copy holds only in-frame clones and misses some; the assay was immunoSEQ multiplex PCR. Of fewer than 200,000 clones in the sample, around nine tenths are singletons; the top ten hold less than 4.5%. This sample comprised peripheral blood, obtained 28 days after the second dose of the MenACWY control vaccine. All receptors derive from an adult who received the MenACWY meningococcal vaccine as a control.

In its sample, this clone was seen a few times. This chain joins TRBV12-3 or TRBV12-4 and TRBJ1-4; no clear D gene. CDR3 length: 11 amino acids. V was clipped by 3 bases and J by 8 bases, with 4 bases between them. CDR3 coding DNA: TGTGCCAGCAGTTTTGGGGAAAAACTGTTTTTT. Its protein is CASSFGEKLFF.

In DNA, the CDR3 is TGTGCCTCCTCGAAAACCGGGACAGGGGGCTGGGAGCAGTACTTC. Translation gives CASSKTGTGGWEQYF. The rearrangement links TRBV6-5 to TRBJ2-7; 12 bases align to TRBD1. In germline, CDR1 is MNHEY, CDR2 SVGAGI. There are 15 residues in the CDR3. The V gene end was trimmed by 11 bases and the J gene end by 7 bases; junction bases not matched to a gene: 15.

The rearrangement links TRBV12-5 to TRBJ2-3; perhaps TRBD1 as D (5 bases). V lost 1 base to trimming and J lost 4 bases, with 9 bases between them. Per germline, CDR1 LGHNT and CDR2 FRNRAP. The CDR3 length is 14 residues. The CDR3, as DNA: TGTGCTAGTGGTTTGGATAGGGGCGCAGATACGCAGTATTTT. Protein: CASGLDRGADTQYF.

This sequence joins TRBV20-1 and TRBJ1-2; no firm D call. The CDR3 spans 10 residues. Germline CDR1 reads DFQATT; CDR2 reads SNEGSKA (reference sequence). V lost 5 bases to trimming and J lost 6 bases, with 7 bases between them. DNA of the CDR3: TGCAGTGCTTGGACGGATGGCTACACCTTC. Protein sequence: CSAWTDGYTF.

The chain employs TRBV28 and TRBJ2-1, with D perhaps matching TRBD1 (6 bases). CDR1 is MDHEN, CDR2 SYDVKM, per germline. V lost 11 bases and J lost 6, with 20 bases in between. This CDR3 is built from 14 residues. Written as DNA, the CDR3 is TGTGCCCGGTATTCTGTTGCAGGGGTCAATGAGCAGTTCTTC. This gives the protein CARYSVAGVNEQFF.

The V and J genes are TRBV5-1 and TRBJ2-5, with D tentatively TRBD2 (5 bases). V was clipped by 6 bases and J by 0 bases, with 6 bases between them. This CDR3 region has 12 residues. Germline assignment: CDR1 SGHRS and CDR2 YFSETQ. The CDR3 is CASTTNQETQYF. The DNA of the CDR3 is TGCGCCAGCACGACTAACCAAGAGACCCAGTACTTC. Full variable domain (outside the CDR3, taken from reference TRBV5-1 and TRBJ2-5): KAGVTQTPRYLIKTRGQQVTLSCSPISGHRSVSWYQQTPGQGLQFLFEYFSETQRNKGNFPGRFSGRQFSNSRSEMNVSTLELGDSALYLCASTTNQETQYFGPGTRLLVL.

This clone was detected once. The rearrangement uses TRBV5-8 and TRBJ1-1; 7 nucleotides match TRBD1. Trimming cost V 3 bases and J 6 bases; bases outside gene matches: 11. CDR3 size: 15 residues. CDR1 is SGHTS and CDR2 is YDEGEE in the germline V gene. This CDR3 reads CASSSLYRDSAEAFF. For the CDR3, the DNA is TGTGCCAGCAGCTCTTTATACCGGGACAGCGCTGAAGCTTTCTTT.

The V call is TRBV7-9, the J call TRBJ2-3; 10 bases agree with TRBD1. V gave up 6 bases and J gave up 2 bases; unmatched junction bases: 17. The CDR3 extends over 19 amino acids. CDR1 and CDR2 from the germline V gene are SEHNR and FQNEAQ (reference sequence). CDR3 sequence: CASSSEVLRTGGITDTQYF. Here the CDR3 DNA reads TGTGCCAGCAGTTCCGAGGTATTGCGGACAGGGGGTATCACAGATACGCAGTATTTT.

The chain is built from TRBV19 and TRBJ1-5; D remains ambiguous. V gave up 6 bases and J gave up 4 bases, with 10 bases separating them. In germline, CDR1 is LNHDA, CDR2 SQIVND (reference sequence). This CDR3 contains 13 residues. CDR3: CASSTDNNQPQHF. The CDR3 DNA reads TGTGCCAGTAGCACAGACAATAATCAGCCCCAGCATTTT.